The T cell receptor (beta chain) under discussion was sequenced for a study of cytomegalovirus exposure and HLA in healthy donors. Germline CDR1 and CDR2: MNHNS and SASEGT. The length of the CDR3 is 16 residues. Germline trimming cut 3 bases from V and 2 bases from J; bases unmatched to any gene: 6. Both 60 Vbeta primers and 13 Jbeta primers went into the PCR. Method: immunoSEQ multiplex PCR; TCRdb's copy keeps in-frame clones and lacks some. The sample has around 100,000 clones, and its top ten clones hold around 3.2%. The clonotype was recovered from a man between 40 and 49 years old in good health and CMV-seronegative. The sample comprised PBMCs. The chain is built from TRBV6-1 and TRBJ2-4; the match to TRBD1 covers 8 bases. The CDR3 reads CASSDLRTGTKNIQYF. CDR3 nucleotides: TGTGCCAGCAGTGATTTGAGGACAGGGACCAAAAACATTCAGTACTTC.